This TCR beta chain was observed in a study of blood T cell repertoires in COVID-19. Background on the study: Nucleic acid was either cDNA or gDNA, and it came from T cells, B-cell-depleted T cells, or PBMCs.

Deletions cut 3 bases from V and 6 bases from J, with 9 bases between. The germline gives CDR1 SNHLY, CDR2 FYNNEI. The CDR3 length is 13 residues. Generated by immunoSEQ multiplex PCR, the TCRdb table keeps only in-frame clones and is missing some. The sample has roughly 98,000 clones, approximately 79% seen once. This rearrangement joins TRBV2 to TRBJ1-5; a possible D gene is TRBD1 (5 bases). The TCR comes from a man between 65 and 79 years old with active or convalescent COVID-19. Material for sequencing was peripheral blood. CDR3 sequence: CASSDRAPQPQHF. CDR3 nucleotide sequence: TGTGCCAGCAGTGACAGGGCTCCTCAGCCCCAGCATTTT.